This T cell receptor beta chain was retrieved from a study of blood T cell repertoires in COVID-19 (dated by TCRdb to between 2020 and 2021). Some background on the complete study: Samples covering the acute and convalescent phases of COVID-19 were provided by collaborators in the United States, Italy and Spain. The repertoires were made available in a free public database intended to serve as a resource for research on the immune response to SARS-CoV-2. Subjects who had been exposed to COVID-19, were actively infected with it, or had recovered from it provided the deeply sampled blood TCRbeta repertoires that made up the dataset. Samples were obtained from the ongoing ImmuneRACE study (first 160 participants) and from 1,254 subjects provided by 6 global collaborators. A de-identified subject ID, COVID-19 status, age in years and sex were almost always included in the sample metadata. Where available, HLA class I and class II types were taken from metadata supplied by the sample provider and were not determined by assay-based typing. The prospective study material was composed of cDNA or gDNA derived from T cells, B-cell-depleted T cells, or PBMCs.

CDR1 and CDR2 are drawn from the germline V gene (reference sequence): LNHDA, SQIVND. The CDR3 measures 16 amino acids from cysteine to phenylalanine. Only CDR3 DNA remains: 48 bases, in frame from the first base. From V the trimming removes 5 bases and from J it removes 7 bases, while the gene matches leave 15 bases of the junction unaccounted for. TCRbeta CDR3 regions were amplified from genomic DNA by means of the immunoSEQ Assay, a bias-controlled multiplex PCR. Regarding the original processing steps: The number of nucleated cells in each sample was estimated from the amplification of reference gene primers within the assay. To quantify the absolute abundance of each unique TCRbeta CDR3 rearrangement, sequence reads were collapsed and filtered. For each sample, productive Simpson clonality was calculated as the square root of Simpson's diversity index across productive rearrangements. The table comes from immuneACCESS by way of TCRdb, which keeps in-frame sequences with V and J called. Part of the clones is missing from these tables; in studies checked, under half for an unresolved V gene and the rest for unknown reasons. V and J calls and clone size are given by that table; D and trimming were obtained from the DNA. The sample profile shows over 250,000 clones; more than 80% of them were found once. The top ten constitute approximately 2.5% of the sample.

For this clone: The clone's antigen remains unknown. Base quality data are lacking; no much larger clone is found one base away.

Participants in the prospective study were enrolled through a virtual design, were aged roughly 18 to 100 years, and lived in some 24 United States geographic areas. In the prospective study, cohorts were assigned on the basis of participant-reported clinical history obtained from a screening survey and a study questionnaire. ImmuneRACE Cohort 3 recovered participants were defined by two consecutive negative NP/OP PCR tests, healthcare professional clearance, or symptom resolution. In the prospective study, mobile phlebotomists collected whole blood, serum and a nasopharyngeal or oropharyngeal swab from each participant. Over an approximately two-month period, participants in the prospective study had the option of providing additional blood draws and questionnaires. Blood samples from the prospective study were shipped frozen or at room temperature prior to DNA extraction. What the research found in general, with its limitations: The amount of clinical and demographic metadata varied by source and participant and was provided uncurated.

The rearrangement combines TRBV19 with TRBJ1-1; a stretch of 8 junction bases matches TRBD1. This clonotype originated in a woman under 30 who had recovered from COVID-19. Sequenced material: PBMCs or T cells enriched from blood (not recorded which). The CDR3 protein: CASSPLRQGSRGEAFF. The nucleotide sequence reads as follows: TGTGCCAGTAGTCCCCTTCGACAGGGGTCTAGGGGTGAAGCTTTCTTT.